Listed here are 18 T cell receptor beta chains from one sample, sequenced in a study of T cell changes during pregnancy in multiple sclerosis. Sequencing used immunoSEQ multiplex PCR; TCRdb keeps in-frame clones, though not all of them. Found here are fewer than 65,000 clones, roughly 90% of them singletons; the top ten hold over 0.7%. The sequencing used peripheral blood, collected before pregnancy. The source of these receptors is a female donor with multiple sclerosis, enrolled in a pregnancy study.

This chain connects TRBV19 to TRBJ2-1, with D hard to call. V lost 7 bases, J lost 3 bases, and 7 bases lay in between. Germline V gene lookup returns CDR1 LNHDA and CDR2 SQIVND (reference sequence). The CDR3 is made up of 12 amino acids. CDR3 in amino acids: CASTTGYNEQFF. CDR3 bases: TGTGCCAGTACAACTGGCTACAATGAGCAGTTCTTC.

The V and J genes are TRBV4-2 and TRBJ2-5, with 16 positions matching TRBD2. From germline, CDR1 is LGHNA and CDR2 YNFKEQ. The CDR3 spans 17 residues. Trimming removed 0 bases from V and 3 bases from J; junction bases left unmatched: 1. DNA of the CDR3: TGTGCCAGCAGCCAAGAAGGGACTAGCGGGGGGGAAGAGACCCAGTACTTC. Residues: CASSQEGTSGGEETQYF.

The table lists this clone with a count of one. The CDR3 here is CASSPSTSYEQYF. CDR3 nucleotide sequence: TGTGCCAGCTCACCCTCGACATCCTACGAGCAGTACTTC. This chain links TRBV18 with TRBJ2-7; D is unclear. The germline V and J ends were trimmed by 3 bases and 1 base, with 7 bases remaining between them. This CDR3 has 13 residues. The germline CDR1 and CDR2 sequences are KGHSH and LQKENI.

The V call is TRBV4-3, the J call TRBJ2-7, with TRBD1 matching 9 bases. The J segment lost 3 bases and the V segment lost 4 bases, leaving 1 base of the junction unmatched. The CDR3 spans 13 residues. CDR1 and CDR2 (germline): LGHNA, YSLEER. CDR3 in amino acids: CASSRGQGYEQYF. The CDR3 coding sequence is TGCGCCAGCAGCCGGGGACAGGGCTACGAGCAGTACTTC.

This clone was recorded once. The DNA for the CDR3 is TGTGCCAGTAGTATTCTAACAGCCTATGGCTACACCTTC. Its protein is CASSILTAYGYTF. This chain joins TRBV19 and TRBJ1-2, with unresolved D. Looked up from germline, CDR1 is LNHDA and CDR2 is SQIVND (reference sequence). The V end was cut by 3 bases, the J end by 4 bases, with 9 bases between. The CDR3 consists of 13 residues.

In this sample, this clone turned up once. The V call is TRBV9, the J call TRBJ2-7; tentatively, D is TRBD1 (7 bases). Per germline, CDR1 SGDLS and CDR2 YYNGEE. There are 16 residues in the CDR3. V lost 0 bases, J lost 4 bases, and 17 bases lay in between. CDR3 DNA: TGTGCCAGCAGCGTAGGCGGGGACAGTCTCCTTTACGAGCAGTACTTC. Its translation is CASSVGGDSLLYEQYF.

The chain is built from TRBV25-1 and TRBJ1-1; weak D call: TRBD1 (5 bases). This CDR3 is 14 amino acids long. Germline loops: CDR1 MGHDK, CDR2 SYGVNS. V was clipped by 10 bases and J by 1 base, with 16 bases between them. The DNA of the CDR3 is TGTGCCACCAAAGCGGCGGGGCAGAACACTGAAGCTTTCTTT. Translated: CATKAAGQNTEAFF. The whole variable domain, filled in from reference TRBV25-1 and TRBJ1-1, reads EADIYQTPRYLVIGTGKKITLECSQTMGHDKMYWYQQDPGMELHLIHYSYGVNSTEKGDLSSESTVSRIRTEHFPLTLESARPSHTSQYLCATKAAGQNTEAFFGQGTRLTVV.

The rearrangement joins TRBV19 to TRBJ2-7, with a possible D match to TRBD1 (6 bases). V gave up 5 bases and J gave up 2 bases, with 16 bases separating them. The CDR3 covers 15 residues. The germline V gene has CDR1 LNHDA and CDR2 SQIVND (reference sequence). CDR3 sequence: CASSRSDSPTYEQYF. As DNA, the CDR3 is TGTGCCAGTAGTCGGTCGGACAGTCCGACCTACGAGCAGTACTTC.

The rearrangement uses TRBV4-3 and TRBJ1-2; D remains ambiguous. CDR1 is LGHNA, CDR2 YSLEER, per germline. The CDR3 runs to 14 residues. Between the trimmed V and J ends, which lost 0 bases and 5 bases, there was a span of 10 bases. CDR3 in DNA: TGCGCCAGCAGCCAAGACAGGCCTCAATATGGCTACACCTTC. This translates into CASSQDRPQYGYTF.

The chain couples TRBV2 to TRBJ2-7; D perhaps matches TRBD1 (6 bases). The germline V and J ends were trimmed by 2 bases and 5 bases, with 19 bases remaining between them. Per the germline V gene, CDR1 is SNHLY and CDR2 is FYNNEI. The CDR3 has 16 residues. The CDR3 loop reads CASSESDRSGANEQYF. The CDR3 DNA follows: TGTGCCAGCAGTGAATCGGACCGTTCAGGGGCCAACGAGCAGTACTTC.

The rearrangement links TRBV10-3 to TRBJ1-2, with a weak D call TRBD1 (6 bases). Germline V gene lookup returns CDR1 ENHRY and CDR2 SYGVKD. The CDR3 covers 15 residues. Trimming took 0 bases from V and 3 from J, leaving 11 bases between them. The CDR3 sequence is CAISESKGGDYGYTF. The CDR3, as DNA: TGTGCCATCAGTGAGTCGAAGGGGGGGGACTATGGCTACACCTTC.

The V and J genes are TRBV19 and TRBJ1-2; 8 nucleotides line up with TRBD1. Trimming took 3 bases from V and 10 from J; bases not matched to a gene: 7. The germline CDR1 and CDR2 sequences are LNHDA and SQIVND (reference sequence). The CDR3 runs to 13 residues. CDR3 sequence reads: CASSMGTGWHYTF. The CDR3 DNA sequence: TGTGCCAGTAGTATGGGGACAGGATGGCACTACACCTTC.

The genes are TRBV5-8 and TRBJ2-1, with a weak D call TRBD1 (6 bases). With 6 bases removed from V and 12 bases from J, the gap between germline ends came to 19 bases. In germline, CDR1 is SGHTS, CDR2 YDEGEE. This CDR3 spans 13 amino acids. In DNA, the CDR3 is TGTGCCAGCATCAGGGGACAAATCGGCGGGCAGTTCTTC. Its protein is CASIRGQIGGQFF.

The chain uses TRBV18 and TRBJ1-3; the D gene is possibly TRBD1 (6 bases). Germline CDR1 is KGHSH and CDR2 is LQKENI. This CDR3 comprises 18 residues. V was pared by 5 bases and J by 0 bases, with 20 bases between. The CDR3 here is CASSSYRAGVGSGNTIYF. The CDR3 DNA reads TGTGCCAGCTCAAGTTACAGGGCAGGAGTCGGCTCTGGAAACACCATATATTTT.

The chain couples TRBV7-3 to TRBJ2-1; 7 nucleotides agree with TRBD1. The junction had 7 bases not matched to a gene; V was cut back by 1 base and J by 4 bases. The CDR3 sequence is 16 residues long. Germline V gene sequence: CDR1 SGHTA, CDR2 FQGTGA. The CDR3 nucleotides read TGTGCCAGCAGCTTAAAGGGGACAGAGTTTTACAATGAGCAGTTCTTC. This translates into CASSLKGTEFYNEQFF.

The CDR3 DNA follows: TGTGCCAGCAGCCCCCAGGGACAGCTGTTCTCTGGAAACACCATATATTTT. Translation: CASSPQGQLFSGNTIYF. This chain connects TRBV9 to TRBJ1-3; 7 nucleotides align to TRBD1. The CDR3 has 17 residues. Per germline, CDR1 SGDLS and CDR2 YYNGEE. The junction had 10 bases not matched to a gene; V was cut back by 4 bases and J by 0 bases.

The chain links TRBV6-5 to TRBJ2-2; 10 bases are a match to TRBD2. In germline, CDR1 is MNHEY, CDR2 SVGAGI. V lost 4 bases, J lost 7 bases, and 9 bases stayed unmatched. The CDR3 runs 16 residues. DNA for the CDR3: TGTGCCAGCAGTTCCCCAGCGGGGGGGCCTGACGGGGAGCTGTTTTTT. Protein: CASSSPAGGPDGELFF.

This clone occurred once. The rearrangement links TRBV18 to TRBJ1-5, with D uncertain. This CDR3 comprises 16 residues. The V and J ends lost 2 bases and 4 bases respectively, with 15 bases between them. Germline V gives CDR1 KGHSH, CDR2 LQKENI. The CDR3 DNA is TGTGCCAGCTCACCAAGTGAGGGAATAATGAATCAGCCCCAGCATTTT. It codes for CASSPSEGIMNQPQHF.